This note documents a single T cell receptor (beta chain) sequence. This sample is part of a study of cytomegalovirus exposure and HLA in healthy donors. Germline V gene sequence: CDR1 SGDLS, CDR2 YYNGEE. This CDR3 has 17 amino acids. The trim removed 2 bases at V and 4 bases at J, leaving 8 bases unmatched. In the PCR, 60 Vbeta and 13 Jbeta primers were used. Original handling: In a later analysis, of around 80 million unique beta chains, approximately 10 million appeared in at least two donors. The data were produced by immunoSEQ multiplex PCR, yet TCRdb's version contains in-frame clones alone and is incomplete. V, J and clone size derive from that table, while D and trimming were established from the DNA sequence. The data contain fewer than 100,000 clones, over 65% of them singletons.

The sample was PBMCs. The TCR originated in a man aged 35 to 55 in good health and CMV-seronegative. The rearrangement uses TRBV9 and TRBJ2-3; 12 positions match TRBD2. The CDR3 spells CASSVPSGRGLADTQYF. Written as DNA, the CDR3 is TGTGCCAGCAGCGTCCCTAGCGGGAGGGGGTTGGCAGATACGCAGTATTTT.